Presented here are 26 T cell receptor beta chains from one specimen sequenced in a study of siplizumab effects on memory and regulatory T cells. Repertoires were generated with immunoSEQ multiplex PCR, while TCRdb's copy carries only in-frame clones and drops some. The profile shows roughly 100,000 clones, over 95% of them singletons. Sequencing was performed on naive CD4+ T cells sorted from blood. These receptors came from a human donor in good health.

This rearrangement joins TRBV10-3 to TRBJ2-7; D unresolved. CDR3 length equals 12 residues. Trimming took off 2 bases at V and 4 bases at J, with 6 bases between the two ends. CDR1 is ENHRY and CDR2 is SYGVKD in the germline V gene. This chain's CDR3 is CAISEGQYEQYF. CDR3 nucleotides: TGTGCCATCAGTGAGGGGCAGTACGAGCAGTACTTC.

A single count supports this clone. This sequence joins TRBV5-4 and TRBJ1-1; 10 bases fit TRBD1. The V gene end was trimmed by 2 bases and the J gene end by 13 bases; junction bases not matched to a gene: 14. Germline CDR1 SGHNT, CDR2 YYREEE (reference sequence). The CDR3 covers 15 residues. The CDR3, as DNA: TGTGCCAGCAGCTTCCTTGACAGGGGGCCGTCCGAGCATTTCTTT. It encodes CASSFLDRGPSEHFF.

The CDR3 sequence: CASSIGGHANIQYF. The CDR3, as DNA: TGTGCCAGTAGTATAGGCGGACATGCAAACATTCAGTACTTC. J is TRBJ2-4 and V is TRBV19; possible D gene TRBD1, 5 bases. There are 14 residues in the CDR3. Germline values: CDR1 LNHDA, CDR2 SQIVND (reference sequence). V lost 1 base and J 6 bases, leaving 10 bases between the germline ends.

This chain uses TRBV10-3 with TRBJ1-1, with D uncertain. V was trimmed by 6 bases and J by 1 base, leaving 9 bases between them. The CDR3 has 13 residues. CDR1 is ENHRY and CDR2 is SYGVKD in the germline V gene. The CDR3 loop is CAIRTSTNTEAFF. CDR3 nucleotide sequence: TGTGCCATCAGGACAAGCACGAACACTGAAGCTTTCTTT.

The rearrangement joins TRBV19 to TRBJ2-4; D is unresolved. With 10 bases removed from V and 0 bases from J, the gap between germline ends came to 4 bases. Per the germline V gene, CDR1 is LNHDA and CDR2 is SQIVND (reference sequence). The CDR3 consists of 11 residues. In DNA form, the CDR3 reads TGTGCCACCAGAGCCAAAAACATTCAGTACTTC. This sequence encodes CATRAKNIQYF.

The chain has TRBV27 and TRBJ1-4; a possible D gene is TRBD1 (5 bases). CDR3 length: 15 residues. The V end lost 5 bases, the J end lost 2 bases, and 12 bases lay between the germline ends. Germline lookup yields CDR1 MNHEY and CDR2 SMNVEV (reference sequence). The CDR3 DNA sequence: TGTGCCAGCAGTCCCCGGGGGACTACTAATGAAAAACTGTTTTTT. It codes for CASSPRGTTNEKLFF.

DNA of the CDR3: TGTGCCAGCAGTAGACTCCAGGGGATCGGGAACCACGAGCAGTACTTC. Amino acid sequence: CASSRLQGIGNHEQYF. This chain uses TRBV25-1 with TRBJ2-7, with D possibly matching TRBD1 (6 bases). This CDR3 is 16 amino acids long. With 5 bases removed from V and 5 bases from J, the gap between germline ends came to 22 bases. CDR1 and CDR2 (germline): MGHDK, SYGVNS.

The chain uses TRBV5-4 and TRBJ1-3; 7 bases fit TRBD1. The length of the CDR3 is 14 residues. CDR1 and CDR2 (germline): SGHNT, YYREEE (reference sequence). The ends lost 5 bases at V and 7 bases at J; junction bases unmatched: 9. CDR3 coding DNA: TGTGCCAGCAGACTGGGACAGCAAACGAACACCATATATTTT. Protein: CASRLGQQTNTIYF.

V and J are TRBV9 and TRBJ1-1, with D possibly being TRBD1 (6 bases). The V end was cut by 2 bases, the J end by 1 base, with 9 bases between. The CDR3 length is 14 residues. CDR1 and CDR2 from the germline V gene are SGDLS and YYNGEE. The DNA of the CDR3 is TGTGCCAGCAGCGTCTTACAGGGGAACACTGAAGCTTTCTTT. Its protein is CASSVLQGNTEAFF.

CDR3 loop: CASSPPGQGSSPLHF. The CDR3 nucleotides read TGTGCCAGTAGTCCACCGGGACAGGGAAGTTCACCCCTCCACTTT. The chain is built from TRBV19 and TRBJ1-6, with 9 positions matching TRBD1. After removal of 5 bases from V and 9 bases from J, the junction contained 8 bases not matched to a gene. This CDR3 comprises 15 residues. CDR1 and CDR2 (germline): LNHDA, SQIVND (reference sequence).

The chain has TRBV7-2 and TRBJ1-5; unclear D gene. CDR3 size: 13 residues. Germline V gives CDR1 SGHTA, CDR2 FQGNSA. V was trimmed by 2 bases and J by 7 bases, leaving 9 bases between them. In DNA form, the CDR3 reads TGTGCCAGCAGCTTAACGGTGAGGCAGCCCCAGCATTTT. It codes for CASSLTVRQPQHF.

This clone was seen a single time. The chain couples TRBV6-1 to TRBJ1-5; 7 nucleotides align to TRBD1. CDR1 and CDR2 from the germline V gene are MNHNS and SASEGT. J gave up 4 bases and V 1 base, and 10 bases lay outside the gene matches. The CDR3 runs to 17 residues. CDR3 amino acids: CASSEVGGRSYNQPQHF. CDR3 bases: TGTGCCAGCAGTGAAGTAGGGGGCAGGTCGTATAATCAGCCCCAGCATTTT.

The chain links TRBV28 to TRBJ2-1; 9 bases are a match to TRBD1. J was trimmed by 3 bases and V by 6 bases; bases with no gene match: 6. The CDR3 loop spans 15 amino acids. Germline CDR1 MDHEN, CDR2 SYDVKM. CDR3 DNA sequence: TGTGCCAGCAGACCCGGGACAGGGTACTACAATGAGCAGTTCTTC. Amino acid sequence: CASRPGTGYYNEQFF.

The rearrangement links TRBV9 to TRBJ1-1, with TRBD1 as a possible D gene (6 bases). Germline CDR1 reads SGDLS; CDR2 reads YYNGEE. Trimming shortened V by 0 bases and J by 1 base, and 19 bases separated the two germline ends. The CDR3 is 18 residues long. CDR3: CASSVAAVVVQGNTEAFF. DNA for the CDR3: TGTGCCAGCAGCGTAGCTGCGGTCGTGGTACAGGGGAACACTGAAGCTTTCTTT.

CDR3 protein: CAWSPLGPQAGGYTF. The DNA of the CDR3 is TGTGCCTGGAGTCCCCTCGGGCCGCAAGCGGGAGGCTACACCTTC. The chain uses TRBV30 and TRBJ1-2, with unresolved D. The CDR3 has 15 amino acids. Trimming cost V 2 bases and J 8 bases, with 21 bases left between them. The V gene's germline CDR1 is GTSNPN and CDR2 SVGIG (reference sequence).

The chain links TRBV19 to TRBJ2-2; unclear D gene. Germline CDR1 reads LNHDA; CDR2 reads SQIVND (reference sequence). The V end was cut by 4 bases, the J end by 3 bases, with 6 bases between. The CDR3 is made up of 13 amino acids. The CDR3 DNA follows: TGTGCCAGTAGTACGATGGACACCGGGGAGCTGTTTTTT. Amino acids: CASSTMDTGELFF.

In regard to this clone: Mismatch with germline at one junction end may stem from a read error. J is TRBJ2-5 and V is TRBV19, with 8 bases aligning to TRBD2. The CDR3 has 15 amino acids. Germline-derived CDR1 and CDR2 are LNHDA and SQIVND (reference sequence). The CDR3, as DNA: TGTGCCAGTAGTATCCCCGGGGGGGTCCAAAAGACCCAGTACTTC. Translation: CASSIPGGVQKTQYF.

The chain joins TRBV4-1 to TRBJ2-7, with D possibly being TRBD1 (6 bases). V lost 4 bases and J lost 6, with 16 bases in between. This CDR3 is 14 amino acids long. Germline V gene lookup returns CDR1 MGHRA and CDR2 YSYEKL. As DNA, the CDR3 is TGCGCCAGCAGCCCGGGACACGGACGAATCGAGCAGTACTTC. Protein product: CASSPGHGRIEQYF.

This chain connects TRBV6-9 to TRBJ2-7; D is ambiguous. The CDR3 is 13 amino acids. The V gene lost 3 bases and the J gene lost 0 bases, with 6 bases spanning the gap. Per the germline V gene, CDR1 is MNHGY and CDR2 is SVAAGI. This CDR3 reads CASSYWDSYEQYF. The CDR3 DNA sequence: TGTGCCAGCAGTTACTGGGACTCCTACGAGCAGTACTTC.

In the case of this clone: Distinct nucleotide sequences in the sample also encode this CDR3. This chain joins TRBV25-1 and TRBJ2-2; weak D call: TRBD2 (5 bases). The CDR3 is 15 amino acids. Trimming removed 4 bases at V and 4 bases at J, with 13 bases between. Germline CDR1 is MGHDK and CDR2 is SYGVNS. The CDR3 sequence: CASSVERGITGELFF. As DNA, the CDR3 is TGTGCCAGCAGTGTCGAAAGAGGGATCACCGGGGAGCTGTTTTTT.

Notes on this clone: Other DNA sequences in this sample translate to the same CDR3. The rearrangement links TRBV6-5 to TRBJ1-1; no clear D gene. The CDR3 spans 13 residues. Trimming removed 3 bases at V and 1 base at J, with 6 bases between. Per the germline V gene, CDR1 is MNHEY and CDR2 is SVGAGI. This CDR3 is CASSYGQNTEAFF. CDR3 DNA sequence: TGTGCCAGCAGTTATGGCCAGAACACTGAAGCTTTCTTT.

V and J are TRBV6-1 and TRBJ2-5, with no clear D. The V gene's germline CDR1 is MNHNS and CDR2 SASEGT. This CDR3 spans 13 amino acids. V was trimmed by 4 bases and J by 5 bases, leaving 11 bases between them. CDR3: CASSAGALETQYF. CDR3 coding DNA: TGTGCCAGCAGTGCAGGCGCGCTTGAGACCCAGTACTTC.

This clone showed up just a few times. The CDR3 region has the DNA TGTGCCAGCAGCTTTCTTACCAACAATGAGCAGTTCTTC. It encodes CASSFLTNNEQFF. The chain has TRBV5-4 and TRBJ2-1; unclear D gene. The CDR3 is made up of 13 amino acids. V was pared by 2 bases and J by 5 bases, with 8 bases between. Germline V gene lookup returns CDR1 SGHNT and CDR2 YYREEE (reference sequence).

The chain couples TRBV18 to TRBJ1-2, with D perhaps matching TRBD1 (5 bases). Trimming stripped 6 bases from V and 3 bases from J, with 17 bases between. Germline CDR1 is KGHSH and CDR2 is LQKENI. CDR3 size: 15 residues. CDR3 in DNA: TGTGCCAGCTCCTTTTTATCCAGGGACGACTATGGCTACACCTTC. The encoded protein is CASSFLSRDDYGYTF. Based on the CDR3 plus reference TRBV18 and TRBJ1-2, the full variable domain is NAGVMQNPRHLVRRRGQEARLRCSPMKGHSHVYWYRQLPEEGLKFMVYLQKENIIDESGMPKERFSAEFPKEGPSILRIQQVVRGDSAAYFCASSFLSRDDYGYTFGSGTRLTVV.

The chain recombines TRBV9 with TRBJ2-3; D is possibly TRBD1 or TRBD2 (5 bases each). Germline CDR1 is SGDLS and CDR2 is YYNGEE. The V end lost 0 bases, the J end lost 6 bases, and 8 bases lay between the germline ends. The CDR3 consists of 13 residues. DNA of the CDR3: TGTGCCAGCAGCGTAGACTGGGGGGATACGCAGTATTTT. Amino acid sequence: CASSVDWGDTQYF.

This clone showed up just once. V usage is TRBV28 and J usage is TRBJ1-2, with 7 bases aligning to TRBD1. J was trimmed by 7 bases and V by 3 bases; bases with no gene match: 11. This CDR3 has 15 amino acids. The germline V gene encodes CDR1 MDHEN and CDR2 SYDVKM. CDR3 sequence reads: CASSFRDRTGGGYTF. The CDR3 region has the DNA TGTGCCAGCAGTTTCCGGGACAGAACTGGCGGTGGCTACACCTTC.